These T cell receptor beta chains were read from a single sample in a study of T cell repertoires in aging, cancer and after chemotherapy. TCRdb reprocessed the multiplex PCR reads via MiXCR and lists one record per CDR3 protein. Among approximately 18,000 distinct CDR3 sequences, approximately 50% were seen once, and the ten largest hold about 11%. What was sequenced was blood. These TCRs come from a human donor in good health. Both conserved end residues are part of each CDR3. D genes are given only for firm matches. Size values are once, few and many counts, or a class for expanded clones, and some rows have none.

clone size,J gene,V gene,D gene,CDR3 DNA,CDR3 protein
-,TRBJ2-7,TRBV5-6,TRBD2,TGTGCCAGCAGCTTTGGTGGGGGGGCCTACGAGCAGTACTTC,CASSFGGGAYEQYF
-,TRBJ2-1,TRBV27,TRBD2,TGTGCCAGCAGTTTGAGTAGCGGGAGCTCCTACAATGAGCAGTTCTTC,CASSLSSGSSYNEQFF
-,TRBJ1-4,TRBV5-1,TRBD1,TGCGCCAGCAGCCTCATGGGACAGGGGCTTGAAAAACTGTTTTTT,CASSLMGQGLEKLFF
-,TRBJ2-7,TRBV11-1,TRBD2,TGTGCCAGCAGCCTGACTAGCGGGAGAGGTAAGCAGTACTTC,CASSLTSGRGKQYF
-,TRBJ2-1,TRBV11-1,-,TGTGCCAGCAGCTTAGCGCCACTCATCAATGAGCAGTTCTTC,CASSLAPLINEQFF
once,TRBJ2-5,TRBV5-4,TRBD1,TGTGCCAGCAGCTTGCTCGGGACAGGGCCGGAGGGGGAGACCCAGTACTTC,CASSLLGTGPEGETQYF
medium-sized,TRBJ2-3,TRBV6-1,TRBD2,TGTGCCAGCAGCGAGACTAGCGGCCCCACAGATACGCAGTATTTT,CASSETSGPTDTQYF
few,TRBJ2-2,TRBV15,-,TGTGCCACCAGCAGAGATGAACTCTGGAACACCGGGGAGCTGTTTTTT,CATSRDELWNTGELFF
-,TRBJ2-7,TRBV27,-,TGTGCCAGCAGTTTATCGACCGCCTACGAGCAGTACTTC,CASSLSTAYEQYF
-,TRBJ2-7,TRBV27,-,TGTGCCAGCAGTTCAAGACTAGGGGTAGTTCCGACCTACGAGCAGTACTTC,CASSSRLGVVPTYEQYF
few,TRBJ1-2,TRBV11-1,-,TGTGCCAGCAGCTTAGAGACGGCCTATGGCTACACCTTC,CASSLETAYGYTF
few,TRBJ2-5,TRBV11-1,-,TGTGCCAGCAGCTTAGGCGAAAAGGAGACCCAGTACTTC,CASSLGEKETQYF
-,TRBJ1-2,TRBV29-1,TRBD1,TGCAGCGTACGGACAGGGGGCTTATATGGCTACACCTTC,CSVRTGGLYGYTF
-,TRBJ2-2,TRBV5-4,TRBD2,TGTGCCAGCAGCCCTAGCGGGAGGCTCGGCACCGGGGAGCTGTTTTTT,CASSPSGRLGTGELFF
-,TRBJ2-3,TRBV30,TRBD2,TGTGCCTGTACTAGCGGGAGGGCCGAAGATACGCAGTATTTT,CACTSGRAEDTQYF
-,TRBJ1-1,TRBV30,-,TGTGCCTGGACTTGGGAAGCTGAAGCTTTCTTT,CAWTWEAEAFF
-,TRBJ2-2,TRBV6-5,TRBD2,TGTGCCAGCAGTTACGGGCTAGCGGGAAGTGTCGCCGGGGAGCTGTTTTTT,CASSYGLAGSVAGELFF
-,TRBJ2-3,TRBV10-3,-,TGTGCCATCGGACGGGAACGGGGGCAGTATTTT,CAIGRERGQYF
-,TRBJ2-7,TRBV19,TRBD2,TGTGCCAGTAGTATAGCGGGGGGGTTCCAAACACCTCTACTCTACGAGCAGTACTTC,CASSIAGGFQTPLLYEQYF
few,TRBJ2-5,TRBV6-2/TRBV6-3,-,TGTGCCACCCGGAGAAACGGGATGAAGACCCAGTACTTC,CATRRNGMKTQYF
few,TRBJ2-1,TRBV27,TRBD2,TGTGCCAGCAGTACAACCGGGACTAGCTCCTACAATGAGCAGTTCTTC,CASSTTGTSSYNEQFF
-,TRBJ1-1,TRBV19,-,TGTGCCAGTAGTAGAGAACAGAACACTGAAGCTTTCTTT,CASSREQNTEAFF
-,TRBJ2-7,TRBV29-1,TRBD2,TGCAGCGTGTGGGGACGACTAGCGGGAGGGGTCCACGAGCAGTACTTC,CSVWGRLAGGVHEQYF
-,TRBJ1-5,TRBV6-5,-,TGTGCCAGCAGTCCAGTACAGGCAAATCAGCCCCAGCATTTT,CASSPVQANQPQHF
few,TRBJ1-3,TRBV19,-,TGTGCCAGTAGTATAGGACTTCGGAAGATTGGAAACACCATATATTTT,CASSIGLRKIGNTIYF
-,TRBJ2-2,TRBV27,-,TGTGCCACCGAAAGGTCGAACACCGGGGAGCTGTTTTTT,CATERSNTGELFF
-,TRBJ1-6,TRBV7-2,-,TGTGCCAGCAGCTCTACAGGGACGAATTCACCCCTCCACTTT,CASSSTGTNSPLHF
-,TRBJ2-7,TRBV27,-,TGTGCCAGCAGTTTAGGCCTGACCTTAACCTACGAGCAGTACTTC,CASSLGLTLTYEQYF
-,TRBJ2-7,TRBV15,TRBD2,TGTGCCACCAGGGAGGGAGGGAACTCCTACGAGCAGTACTTC,CATREGGNSYEQYF
few,TRBJ2-7,TRBV29-1,-,TGCAGCGCAGCCGGGACCGCCTACGAGCAGTACTTC,CSAAGTAYEQYF
-,TRBJ2-7,TRBV5-4,-,TGTGCCAGCGGCAGGGACCCCCGCCTGAGCGAGCAGTACTTC,CASGRDPRLSEQYF
-,TRBJ2-5,TRBV19,TRBD2,TGTGCCAGTAGTATTTCTTCGGGCGGGAGTCCCCACCAAGAGACCCAGTACTTC,CASSISSGGSPHQETQYF
-,TRBJ2-7,TRBV5-1,-,TGCGCCAGCAGCCCGGACGGGGGTCCCTACGAGCAGTACTTC,CASSPDGGPYEQYF
-,TRBJ1-6,TRBV5-4,-,TGTGCCAGCAGCTTGGAGGGGGGGGCCCTCAATTCACCCCTCCACTTT,CASSLEGGALNSPLHF
-,TRBJ2-3,TRBV6-2/TRBV6-3,-,TGTGCCAGCAGTTACCAAACAGATACGCAGTATTTT,CASSYQTDTQYF
few,TRBJ2-7,TRBV6-6,-,TGTGCCAGCAGCGAACAGGGGAGGGGACTCTACGAGCAGTACTTC,CASSEQGRGLYEQYF
-,TRBJ2-3,TRBV11-2,-,TGTGCCAGCAGCCCAGTGGGCTTTAGCACAGATACGCAGTATTTT,CASSPVGFSTDTQYF
-,TRBJ2-1,TRBV6-5,TRBD2,TGTGCCAGCAGTGGACTAGCGGGAACCATAGGCCAAGATAATGAGCAGTTCTTC,CASSGLAGTIGQDNEQFF
-,TRBJ2-7,TRBV11-1,TRBD2,TGTGCCAGCAGCTCTGGCGGGAGTTGGTACGAGCAGTACTTC,CASSSGGSWYEQYF
-,TRBJ2-2,TRBV19,-,TGTGCCAGTAGTCCCGACCCATTAGCCGCGGGGCTGTTTTTT,CASSPDPLAAGLFF
medium-sized,TRBJ2-1,TRBV19,TRBD2,TGTGCCAGTAGTCAGACTCGACTAGCGGGAGATTACAATGAGCAGTTCTTC,CASSQTRLAGDYNEQFF
-,TRBJ2-6,TRBV6-5,TRBD2,TGTGCCAGCAGGGCACTAGCGGGAGGACTTTCTGGGGCCAACGTCCTGACTTTC,CASRALAGGLSGANVLTF
-,TRBJ2-5,TRBV19,-,TGTGCCAGTAGTTCTTCAGGAGGACTGAGGGAGACCCAGTACTTC,CASSSSGGLRETQYF
-,TRBJ1-5,TRBV30,TRBD1,TGTGCCTGGAGTGGGACAGGGGATGGTTTGGAGCCCCAGCATTTT,CAWSGTGDGLEPQHF
few,TRBJ1-2,TRBV15,-,TGTGCCACCAGCAGGGAAGACACGCCGGCGTATGGCTACACCTTC,CATSREDTPAYGYTF
-,TRBJ2-7,TRBV6-6,-,TGTGCCAGCAGTCAACCAGGGGAAGTGAGCTACGAGCAGTACTTC,CASSQPGEVSYEQYF
-,TRBJ2-7,TRBV29-1,-,TGCAGCGGCTCAAACAACTACGAGCAGTACTTC,CSGSNNYEQYF
-,TRBJ2-7,TRBV6-6,TRBD2,TGTGCCAGCACGCTAGCGGCAGCCTACGAGCAGTACTTC,CASTLAAAYEQYF
once,TRBJ1-6,TRBV5-1,-,TGCGCCACCCGAGGCAAGGATAATTCACCCCTCCACTTT,CATRGKDNSPLHF